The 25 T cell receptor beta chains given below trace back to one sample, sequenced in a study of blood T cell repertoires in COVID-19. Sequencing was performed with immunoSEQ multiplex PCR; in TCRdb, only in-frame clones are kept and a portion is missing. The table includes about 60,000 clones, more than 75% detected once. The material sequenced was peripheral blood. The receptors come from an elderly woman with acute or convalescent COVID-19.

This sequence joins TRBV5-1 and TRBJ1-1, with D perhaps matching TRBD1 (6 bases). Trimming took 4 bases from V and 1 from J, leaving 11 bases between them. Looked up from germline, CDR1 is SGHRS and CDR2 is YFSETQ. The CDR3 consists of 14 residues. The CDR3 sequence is CASSPGQRNTEAFF. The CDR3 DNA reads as TGCGCCAGCAGCCCGGGACAAAGGAACACTGAAGCTTTCTTT.

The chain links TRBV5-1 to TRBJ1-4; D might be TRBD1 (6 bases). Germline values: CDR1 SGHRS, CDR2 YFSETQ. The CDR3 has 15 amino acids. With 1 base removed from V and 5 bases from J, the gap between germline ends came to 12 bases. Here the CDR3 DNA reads TGCGCCAGCAGCTTGAGGGGGGGACGGAATGAAAAACTGTTTTTT. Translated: CASSLRGGRNEKLFF. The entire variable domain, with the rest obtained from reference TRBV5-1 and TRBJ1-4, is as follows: KAGVTQTPRYLIKTRGQQVTLSCSPISGHRSVSWYQQTPGQGLQFLFEYFSETQRNKGNFPGRFSGRQFSNSRSEMNVSTLELGDSALYLCASSLRGGRNEKLFFGSGTQLSVL.

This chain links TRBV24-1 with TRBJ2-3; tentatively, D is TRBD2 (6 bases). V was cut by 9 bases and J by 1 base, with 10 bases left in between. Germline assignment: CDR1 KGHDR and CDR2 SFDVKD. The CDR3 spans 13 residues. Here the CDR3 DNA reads TGTGCCACCGGAGGGGTCGGCACAGATACGCAGTATTTT. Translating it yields CATGGVGTDTQYF.

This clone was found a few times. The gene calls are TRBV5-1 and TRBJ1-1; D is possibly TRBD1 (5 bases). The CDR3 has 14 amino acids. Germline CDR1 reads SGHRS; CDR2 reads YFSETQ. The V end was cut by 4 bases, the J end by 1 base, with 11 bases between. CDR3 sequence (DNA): TGCGCCAGCAGCATACAGGCGGCGAACACTGAAGCTTTCTTT. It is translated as CASSIQAANTEAFF.

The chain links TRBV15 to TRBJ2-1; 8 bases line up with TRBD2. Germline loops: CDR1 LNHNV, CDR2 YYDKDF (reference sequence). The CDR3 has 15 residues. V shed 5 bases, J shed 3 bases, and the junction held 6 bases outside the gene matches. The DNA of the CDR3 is TGTGCCACCAGCGGAGTTACTAGCGGCTACAATGAGCAGTTCTTC. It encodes CATSGVTSGYNEQFF.

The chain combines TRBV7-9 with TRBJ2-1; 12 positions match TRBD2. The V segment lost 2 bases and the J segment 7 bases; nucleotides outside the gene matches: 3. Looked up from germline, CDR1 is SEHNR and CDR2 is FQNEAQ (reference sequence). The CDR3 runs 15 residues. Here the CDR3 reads CASSLYTSGGNEQFF. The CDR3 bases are TGTGCCAGCAGCTTATATACTAGCGGGGGGAATGAGCAGTTCTTC.

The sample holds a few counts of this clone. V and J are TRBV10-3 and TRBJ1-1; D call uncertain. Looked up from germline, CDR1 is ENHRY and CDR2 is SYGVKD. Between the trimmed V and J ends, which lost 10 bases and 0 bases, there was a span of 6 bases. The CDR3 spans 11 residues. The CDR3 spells CATRLNTEAFF. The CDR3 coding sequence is TGTGCCACGCGATTGAACACTGAAGCTTTCTTT.

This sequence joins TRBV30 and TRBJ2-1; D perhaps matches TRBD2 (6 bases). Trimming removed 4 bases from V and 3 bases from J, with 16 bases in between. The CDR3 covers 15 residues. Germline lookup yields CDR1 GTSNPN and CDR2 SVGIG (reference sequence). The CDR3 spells CAWTPRTKIYNEQFF. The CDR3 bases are TGTGCCTGGACTCCCCGGACTAAAATCTACAATGAGCAGTTCTTC.

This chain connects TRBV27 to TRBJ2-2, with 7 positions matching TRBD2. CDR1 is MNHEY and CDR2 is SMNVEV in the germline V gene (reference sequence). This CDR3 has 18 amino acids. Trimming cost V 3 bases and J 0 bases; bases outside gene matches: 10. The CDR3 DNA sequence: TGTGCCAGCAGTTTGGGGGGGAAACAGGTAACGAACACCGGGGAGCTGTTTTTT. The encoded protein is CASSLGGKQVTNTGELFF.

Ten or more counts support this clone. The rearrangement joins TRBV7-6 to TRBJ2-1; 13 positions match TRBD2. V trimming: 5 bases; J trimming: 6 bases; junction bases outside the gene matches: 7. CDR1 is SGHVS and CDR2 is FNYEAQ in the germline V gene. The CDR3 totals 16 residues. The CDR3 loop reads CASSQLAGGPLNEQFF. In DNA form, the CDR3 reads TGTGCCAGCAGCCAACTAGCGGGAGGGCCCCTCAATGAGCAGTTCTTC.

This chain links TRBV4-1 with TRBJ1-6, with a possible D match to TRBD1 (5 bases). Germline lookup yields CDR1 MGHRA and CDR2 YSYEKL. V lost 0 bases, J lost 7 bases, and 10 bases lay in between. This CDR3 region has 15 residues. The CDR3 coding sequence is TGCGCCAGCAGCCAAGAAGGGCAGGGAAATTCACCCCTCCACTTT. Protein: CASSQEGQGNSPLHF.

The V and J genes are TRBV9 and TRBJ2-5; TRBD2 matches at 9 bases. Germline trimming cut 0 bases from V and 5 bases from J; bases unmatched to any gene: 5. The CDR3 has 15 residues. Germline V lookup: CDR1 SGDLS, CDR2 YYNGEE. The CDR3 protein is CASSVEAGGVETQYF. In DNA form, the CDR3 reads TGTGCCAGCAGCGTAGAAGCGGGGGGAGTGGAGACCCAGTACTTC.

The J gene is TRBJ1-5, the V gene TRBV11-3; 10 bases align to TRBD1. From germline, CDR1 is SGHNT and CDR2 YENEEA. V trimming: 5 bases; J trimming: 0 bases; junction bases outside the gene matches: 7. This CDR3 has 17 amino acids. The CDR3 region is CASSNRDRGYSNQPQHF. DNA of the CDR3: TGTGCCAGCAGCAACCGGGACAGGGGCTATAGCAATCAGCCCCAGCATTTT.

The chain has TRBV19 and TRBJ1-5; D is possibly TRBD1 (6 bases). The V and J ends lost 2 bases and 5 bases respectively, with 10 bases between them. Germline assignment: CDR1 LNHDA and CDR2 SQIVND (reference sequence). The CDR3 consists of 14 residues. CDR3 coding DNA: TGTGCCAGTAGTATAATGGGGGCAGATCAGCCCCAGCATTTT. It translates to CASSIMGADQPQHF.

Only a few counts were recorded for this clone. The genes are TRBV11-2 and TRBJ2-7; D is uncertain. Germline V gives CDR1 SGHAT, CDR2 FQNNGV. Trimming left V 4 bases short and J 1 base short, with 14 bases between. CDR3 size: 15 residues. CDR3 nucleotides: TGTGCCAGCAGCTCAATCGGTGACAAGTCCTACGAGCAGTACTTC. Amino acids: CASSSIGDKSYEQYF. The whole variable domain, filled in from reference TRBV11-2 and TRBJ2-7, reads EAGVAQSPRYKIIEKRQSVAFWCNPISGHATLYWYQQILGQGPKLLIQFQNNGVVDDSQLPKDRFSAERLKGVDSTLKIQPAKLEDSAVYLCASSSIGDKSYEQYFGPGTRLTVT.

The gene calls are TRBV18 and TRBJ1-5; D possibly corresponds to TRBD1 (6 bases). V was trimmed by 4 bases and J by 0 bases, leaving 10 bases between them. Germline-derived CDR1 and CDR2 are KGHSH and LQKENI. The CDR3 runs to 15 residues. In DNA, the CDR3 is TGTGCCAGCTCACTCGTGGACAGTAGCAATCAGCCCCAGCATTTT. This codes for CASSLVDSSNQPQHF.

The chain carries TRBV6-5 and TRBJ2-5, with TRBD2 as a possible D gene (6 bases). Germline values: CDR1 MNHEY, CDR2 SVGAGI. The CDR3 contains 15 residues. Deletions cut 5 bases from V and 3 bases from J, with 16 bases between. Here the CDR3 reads CASSRDATREETQYF. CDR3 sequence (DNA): TGTGCCAGCAGTCGAGACGCGACTAGAGAAGAGACCCAGTACTTC.

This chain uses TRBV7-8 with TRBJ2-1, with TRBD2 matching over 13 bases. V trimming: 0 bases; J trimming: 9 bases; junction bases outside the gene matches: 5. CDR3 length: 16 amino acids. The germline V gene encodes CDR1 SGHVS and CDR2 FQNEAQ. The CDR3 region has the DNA TGTGCCAGCAGCTTAGCGACTAGCGGGGGGAGGGTTGAGCAGTTCTTC. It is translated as CASSLATSGGRVEQFF.

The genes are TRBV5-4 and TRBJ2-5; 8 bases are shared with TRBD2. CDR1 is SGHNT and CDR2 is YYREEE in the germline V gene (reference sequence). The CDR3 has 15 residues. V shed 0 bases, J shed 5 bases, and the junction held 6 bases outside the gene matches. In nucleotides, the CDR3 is TGTGCCAGCAGCTTGGAACAGACTAGCGCGGAGACCCAGTACTTC. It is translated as CASSLEQTSAETQYF.

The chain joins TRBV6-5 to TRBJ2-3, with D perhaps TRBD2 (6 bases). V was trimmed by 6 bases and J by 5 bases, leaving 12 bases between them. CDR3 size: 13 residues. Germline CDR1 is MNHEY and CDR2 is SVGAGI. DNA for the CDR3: TGTGCCAGCAGCATATGGAGGGGAGATACGCAGTATTTT. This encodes CASSIWRGDTQYF.

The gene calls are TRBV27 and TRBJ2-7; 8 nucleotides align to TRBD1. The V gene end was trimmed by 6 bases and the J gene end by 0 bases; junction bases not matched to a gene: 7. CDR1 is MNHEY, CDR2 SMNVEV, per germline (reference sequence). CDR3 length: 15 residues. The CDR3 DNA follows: TGTGCCAGCAGGTCCGGACAGGGCCTCTCCTACGAGCAGTACTTC. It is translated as CASRSGQGLSYEQYF.

The CDR3 DNA is TGTGCCAGCAGCCATTGGGACAGGGAGAATGGCTACACCTTC. Its translation is CASSHWDRENGYTF. V and J are TRBV27 and TRBJ1-2, with 9 bases matching TRBD1. Germline trimming cut 6 bases from V and 6 bases from J; bases unmatched to any gene: 8. The CDR3 has 14 residues. Germline CDR1 reads MNHEY; CDR2 reads SMNVEV (reference sequence).

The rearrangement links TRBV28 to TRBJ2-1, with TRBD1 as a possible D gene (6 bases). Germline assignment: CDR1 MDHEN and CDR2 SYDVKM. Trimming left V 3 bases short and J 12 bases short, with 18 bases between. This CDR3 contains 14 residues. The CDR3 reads CASSLPRTVGGQFF. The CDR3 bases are TGTGCCAGCAGTTTGCCCCGGACAGTTGGAGGGCAGTTCTTC. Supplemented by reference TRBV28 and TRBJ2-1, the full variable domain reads DVKVTQSSRYLVKRTGEKVFLECVQDMDHENMFWYRQDPGLGLRLIYFSYDVKMKEKGDIPEGYSVSREKKERFSLILESASTNQTSMYLCASSLPRTVGGQFFGPGTRLTVL.

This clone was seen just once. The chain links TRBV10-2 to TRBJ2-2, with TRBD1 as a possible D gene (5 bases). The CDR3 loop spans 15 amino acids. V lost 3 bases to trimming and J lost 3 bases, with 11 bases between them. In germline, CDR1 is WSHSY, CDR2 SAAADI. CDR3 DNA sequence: TGCGCCAGCAGTGATTGGGGCGCGGACACCGGGGAGCTGTTTTTT. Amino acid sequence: CASSDWGADTGELFF.

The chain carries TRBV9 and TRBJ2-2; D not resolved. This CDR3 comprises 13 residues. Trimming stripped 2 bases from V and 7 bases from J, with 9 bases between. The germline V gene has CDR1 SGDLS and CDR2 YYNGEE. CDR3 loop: CASSVSSLGELFF. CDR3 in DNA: TGTGCCAGCAGCGTTTCCTCACTCGGGGAGCTGTTTTTT.